This record looks at one T cell receptor beta chain sequence and its context. Its antigen specificity is not known. No base qualities exist here, and no much larger clone lies one base off it. The sequencer listed for this sample is Illumina NovaSeq 6000. TCR cDNA was synthesized by 5'RACE template switching, which introduced a universal primer site and unique molecular identifiers. Priming of cDNA synthesis was performed from both the TCR alpha and TCR beta constant segments. Library amplification used two PCR steps, and the second PCR step added sample barcodes and sequencing adapters. Libraries were sequenced on Illumina HiSeq 2500 (2x100 bp) or NovaSeq (2x150 bp). As for the authors' bioinformatics: MIGEC handled demultiplexing of reads and collapsing into UMI consensus sequences, while MiXCR performed V(D)J alignment. Vaccine-responding clonotypes were identified with edgeR using replicate PBMC samples, with FDR below 0.01 and a log2 fold change above 5 up to day 15 being required. Each bulk clonotype was labeled CD4 or CD8 based on which sequenced repertoire, CD4 or CD8, contained the clonotype at higher abundance. Using fastp trimming at Q25 and MiXCR clonotype assembly, TCRdb reanalyzed the public sequencing data and kept in-frame beta chains. Here each entry gathers all rows of one CDR3 protein and keeps the most common genes and DNA. TCRdb, not the authors, supplied the V and J calls. This sample has 120,000 or so distinct CDR3 sequences in its table, and almost 9% of those were observed once. The ten largest account for 30% to 50% of the sample.

The sample is drawn from a study of T cells after yellow fever vaccination (dated by TCRdb to about 2019). In the study overall: Libraries from fractions with low cell numbers were prepared with the SMART-Seq v4 Ultra Low Input RNA kit. Bulk TCR alpha and beta repertoires were sequenced longitudinally to track T-cell clones before and after primary and booster YFV17D yellow fever vaccination. The cohort comprised two healthy male donors, one aged 18 to 30 and one aged 30 to 39 years. Blood was collected at multiple timepoints before and after primary and secondary immunization, and bulk PBMC replicates and cell subsets were isolated.

What the work shows at the level of the full study, not this receptor alone: Because abundant contaminating clonotypes from the bulk population could be contained in FACS-sorted repertoires, computational filtering was required. After the booster, most clones that had expanded after primary vaccination were detected again (about 95% of CD4 and around nine tenths of CD8), suggesting broad maintenance of memory. Compared with the primary T-cell response, the secondary T-cell response was weaker but faster, peaking on day 5 rather than day 15. A small share of clonotypes was detected in both CD4 and CD8 compartments, with the overlap likely arising from convergent recombination. Because the study included only a couple of donors, the extent to which the findings can be generalized is limited.

Explained via the paper, the treatment or condition label denotes: live attenuated yellow fever vaccine strain. A standard Ficoll-Paque protocol was used to isolate PBMCs from peripheral blood. CD4 and CD8 T-cell fractions were isolated with Dynabeads CD4 and CD8 positive selection kits. RNA was extracted with TriZol from bulk PBMCs, CD4 and CD8 fractions, and dextramer-positive and dextramer-negative fractions. Taken from cysteine to phenylalanine, the CDR3 has 13 residues. Only the CDR3 DNA stays, 39 bases, in frame from base 1. Trimming costs V 1 base and J 3 bases, and their ends lie 5 bases apart. In the germline V gene, CDR1 corresponds to KGHDR and CDR2 to SFDVKD.

Sequencing used CD8+ T cells sorted from PBMCs, obtained on the day of the yellow fever booster vaccination. The rearrangement joined TRBV24-1 to TRBJ2-5; a confident D gene designation cannot be given. The receptor was derived from a man in his late teens or twenties who received the YFV17D yellow fever vaccine. The nucleotide sequence is TGTGCCACCAGTGATTTTCCAGAAGAGACCCAGTACTTC. It is translated as CATSDFPEETQYF.